The T cell receptor beta chain described here comes from a study of blood T cell repertoires in COVID-19. Seattle cases were enrolled at active infection and followed longitudinally. Authors' methods: Researchers report that nucleated cell counts were estimated from reference gene primer amplification. Using immunoSEQ multiplex PCR, the repertoire was profiled, and TCRdb retains in-frame clones only, with some absent. V, J and clone size are those of that table, while D and trimming were read from the DNA. The sample yields almost 200,000 clones, approximately 86% seen once. This TCR came from a man in his sixties with COVID-19, enrolled during active disease. Source material: peripheral blood.

This chain's CDR3 is CASSLARKGAQVEKLFF. The CDR3 nucleotides read TGTGCCAGCAGCTTGGCCCGAAAGGGGGCGCAGGTTGAAAAACTGTTTTTT. The chain uses TRBV5-4 and TRBJ1-4; 7 bases are a match to TRBD1. Germline V gene lookup returns CDR1 SGHNT and CDR2 YYREEE (reference sequence). Unmatched junction bases numbered 12, after V lost 0 bases and J lost 7 bases. This CDR3 spans 17 amino acids.